The 11 T cell receptor beta chains in this list originate from one sample, sequenced in a study of blood T cell repertoires in COVID-19. Clones were read by immunoSEQ multiplex PCR, and TCRdb kept only the in-frame ones, dropping some. The profile shows about 150,000 clones, roughly 80% of them singletons. Material: peripheral blood. Source of these receptors: a man aged 55 to 70 with acute or convalescent COVID-19.

The rearrangement joins TRBV12-3 or TRBV12-4 to TRBJ2-2, with D uncertain. The length of the CDR3 is 12 residues. The V end lost 3 bases, the J end lost 6 bases, and 5 bases lay between the germline ends. This CDR3 is CASSLAPGELFF. Here the CDR3 DNA reads TGTGCCAGCAGTTTGGCCCCCGGGGAGCTGTTTTTT.

V and J are TRBV5-6 and TRBJ1-2; TRBD1 is a possible D gene (5 bases). Germline V gene sequence: CDR1 SGHDT, CDR2 YYEEEE. Trimming took off 0 bases at V and 0 bases at J, with 9 bases between the two ends. The CDR3 sequence is 15 residues long. The CDR3 DNA sequence: TGTGCCAGCAGCTTGGAGACAGTAGCTAACTATGGCTACACCTTC. Protein product: CASSLETVANYGYTF. Filled out from reference TRBV5-6 and TRBJ1-2, the complete variable domain reads DAGVTQSPTHLIKTRGQQVTLRCSPKSGHDTVSWYQQALGQGPQFIFQYYEEEERQRGNFPDRFSGHQFPNYSSELNVNALLLGDSALYLCASSLETVANYGYTFGSGTRLTVV.

The chain carries TRBV2 and TRBJ1-4, with a weak D call TRBD1 (5 bases). The ends were cut back, 7 bases at V and 0 bases at J, with 12 bases in the middle. The CDR3 spans 15 residues. Germline V gene sequence: CDR1 SNHLY, CDR2 FYNNEI. The chain's CDR3 is CASTWGLSTNEKLFF. CDR3 DNA sequence: TGTGCCAGCACCTGGGGACTCTCAACTAATGAAAAACTGTTTTTT.

As concerns this clone: At the DNA level, this CDR3 is encoded by other sequences in the same sample as well. The V and J genes are TRBV11-2 and TRBJ2-3, with TRBD2 identical over 9 bases. The CDR3 covers 16 residues. Per germline, CDR1 SGHAT and CDR2 FQNNGV. The ends lost 4 bases at V and 3 bases at J; junction bases unmatched: 8. CDR3 nucleotide sequence: TGTGCCAGCAGCTCGGCGGGAGGGCGAGAAACAGATACGCAGTATTTT. Amino acids: CASSSAGGRETDTQYF. Full variable domain (outside the CDR3, taken from reference TRBV11-2 and TRBJ2-3): EAGVAQSPRYKIIEKRQSVAFWCNPISGHATLYWYQQILGQGPKLLIQFQNNGVVDDSQLPKDRFSAERLKGVDSTLKIQPAKLEDSAVYLCASSSAGGRETDTQYFGPGTRLTVL.

The chain uses TRBV6-2 or TRBV6-3 and TRBJ1-5; 7 bases fit TRBD1. The CDR3 contains 15 residues. V shed 6 bases, J shed 1 base, and the junction held 6 bases outside the gene matches. Germline V gene sequence: CDR1 MNHEY, CDR2 SVGEGT. The CDR3 sequence: CASSMTGRSNQPQHF. The CDR3, as DNA: TGTGCCAGCAGCATGACAGGGAGGAGCAATCAGCCCCAGCATTTT.

This clone was observed a handful of times. This rearrangement joins TRBV7-2 to TRBJ1-4; tentatively, D is TRBD1 (6 bases). Germline V gene lookup returns CDR1 SGHTA and CDR2 FQGNSA. V dropped 5 bases and J dropped 2 bases, with 15 bases sitting between them. The CDR3 has 16 residues. Here the CDR3 reads CASSRDRSRTNEKLFF. The CDR3 nucleotides are TGTGCCAGCAGCCGTGACAGGAGCCGCACTAATGAAAAACTGTTTTTT.

The chain joins TRBV24-1 to TRBJ2-1; 11 positions agree with TRBD2. The length of the CDR3 is 15 residues. The ends lost 3 bases at V and 5 bases at J; junction bases unmatched: 2. CDR1 KGHDR and CDR2 SFDVKD come from the germline V gene. CDR3: CATSDPGLADNEQFF. The CDR3 coding sequence is TGTGCCACCAGTGATCCGGGACTAGCGGACAATGAGCAGTTCTTC.

The chain employs TRBV2 and TRBJ2-1; 9 bases are shared with TRBD1. J gave up 2 bases and V 6 bases, and 5 bases lay outside the gene matches. This CDR3 has 15 residues. CDR1 SNHLY and CDR2 FYNNEI come from the germline V gene. The chain's CDR3 is CASSADRGAYNEQFF. The CDR3 coding sequence is TGTGCCAGCAGCGCGGACAGGGGCGCCTACAATGAGCAGTTCTTC.

The chain carries TRBV14 and TRBJ2-7, with no clear D. CDR1 and CDR2 (germline): SGHDN, FVKESK. V was trimmed by 1 base and J by 7 bases, leaving 8 bases between them. The CDR3 length is 12 residues. The CDR3: CASSQVYQEQYF. Here the CDR3 DNA reads TGTGCCAGCAGCCAAGTTTACCAGGAGCAGTACTTC.

The chain joins TRBV4-2 to TRBJ1-2; D remains unclear. The CDR3 spans 13 residues. Germline lookup yields CDR1 LGHNA and CDR2 YNFKEQ. Trimming shortened V by 0 bases and J by 4 bases, and 6 bases separated the two germline ends. The CDR3 region is CASSQDFGYGYTF. In nucleotides, the CDR3 is TGTGCCAGCAGCCAAGATTTCGGCTATGGCTACACCTTC.

The chain carries TRBV7-2 and TRBJ2-5; D perhaps matches TRBD1 (5 bases). CDR1 and CDR2 (germline): SGHTA, FQGNSA. This CDR3 has 15 residues. V lost 4 bases and J 5 bases, leaving 17 bases between the germline ends. CDR3 residues: CASSSAEGVRETQYF. DNA of the CDR3: TGTGCCAGCAGCTCAGCCGAAGGGGTGCGGGAGACCCAGTACTTC. Drawing the rest from reference TRBV7-2 and TRBJ2-5, the complete variable domain is GAGVSQSPSNKVTEKGKDVELRCDPISGHTALYWYRQSLGQGLEFLIYFQGNSAPDKSGLPSDRFSAERTGGSVSTLTIQRTQQEDSAVYLCASSSAEGVRETQYFGPGTRLLVL.